This T cell receptor beta chain was sequenced for a study of low-dose radiotherapy and immunotherapy resistance in tumors. Across the study: The authors gave intravenous cyclophosphamide 200 mg/m2 every two weeks, one day before radiation and immunotherapy.

The sample's time point: before trial treatment. Administered to the donors were nivolumab, ipilimumab, aspirin, low-dose cyclophosphamide and low-dose radiotherapy. Primers used for first-strand cDNA, a TRAV- and TRBV-specific set, covered both alpha and beta chains. It was with a constant-region primer and a V-primer adapter that TCRs were amplified over about 19 PCR cycles. MiXCR was run by TCRdb on the reads, yielding one entry per CDR3 protein. The sample contains some 88,000 distinct CDR3 sequences, 9.4% of which appear only once. This clonotype was detected many times. This sequence was found in a male donor with prostate cancer. The sequences come from PBMCs, collected before treatment.

CDR3 loop: CSVAGTGTTNEQFF. CDR3 sequence (DNA): TGCAGTGTCGCCGGGACAGGTACCACCAATGAGCAGTTCTTC. V usage is TRBV20-1 and J usage is TRBJ2-1, with 8 bases fitting TRBD1. The germline V gene encodes CDR1 DFQATT and CDR2 SNEGSKA (reference sequence). CDR3 length: 14 residues. The J segment lost 6 bases and the V segment lost 7 bases, leaving 11 bases of the junction unmatched.